This TCR beta chain is drawn from a study of blood T cell repertoires in COVID-19. Study in general: T cells, B-cell-depleted T cells, or PBMCs supplied cDNA or gDNA.

Germline V gene sequence: CDR1 MDHEN, CDR2 SYDVKM. This CDR3 spans 17 amino acids. Trimming removed 5 bases at V and 4 bases at J, with 23 bases between. The authors' processing: Scientists estimated how many nucleated cells there were by amplifying reference gene primers. Assay used: immunoSEQ multiplex PCR; TCRdb lists only in-frame clones, some missing. V and J calls and clone size are those listed in that table; D and trimming were worked out from the DNA. Altogether approximately 35,000 clones are present, around 88% being singletons, with the ten largest covering around 6.6%. The sequence was collected from a human donor in a cohort sampled during active COVID-19. Sequencing was carried out using peripheral blood. This chain joins TRBV28 and TRBJ2-5, with a possible D match to TRBD2 (6 bases). CDR3 sequence (DNA): TGTGCCAGCAGTGTTTTTTATGGTCGGGGAGGATCAGAGACCCAGTACTTC. It yields the protein CASSVFYGRGGSETQYF.